These T cell receptor beta chains were read from a single sample in a study of PD-1 blockade in classical Hodgkin lymphoma. TCRdb keeps only in-frame clones here, not all; method: immunoSEQ multiplex PCR. The table records over 35,000 clones, over 70% of them present only once. The starting material was peripheral blood mononuclear cells (PBMCs), obtained before the second cycle of nivolumab. These receptor sequences come from a human donor with classical Hodgkin lymphoma. Both conserved end residues are part of each CDR3. The D gene is left open where the match is weak. A clone size is listed for some rows: how often the clone was seen (once, few, many), or a class if it is expanded.

NA,TRBJ2-7,TRBD2,TRBV7-2,TGTGCCAGCAGCCGACGACTAGCGGGGGTCTACGAGCAGTACTTC,CASSRRLAGVYEQYF
NA,TRBJ1-1,NA,TRBV5-5,TGTGCCAGCAGCTTGGAGCGGGCTAGGACTGAAGCTTTCTTT,CASSLERARTEAFF
NA,TRBJ2-7,TRBD1,TRBV6-1,TGTGCCAGCAGTCTTCGACAGGGGACAGAGCAGTACTTC,CASSLRQGTEQYF
NA,TRBJ2-3,NA,TRBV7-9,TGTGCCAGCAGCTTAATGGGAGATACGCAGTATTTT,CASSLMGDTQYF
NA,TRBJ2-7,NA,TRBV28,TGTGCCAGTTTCCACAGTTACTCCTACGAGCAGTACTTC,CASFHSYSYEQYF
NA,TRBJ1-3,NA,TRBV15,TGTGCCACCAGCAGAGATCACGGGTCTGGAAACACCATATATTTT,CATSRDHGSGNTIYF
NA,TRBJ2-3,NA,TRBV7-8,TGTGCCAGCAGTGACCGCACAGATACGCAGTATTTT,CASSDRTDTQYF
NA,TRBJ1-2,NA,TRBV5-6,TGTGCCAGCAGCTTGCCGGGGACGGCTCAGGACTACACCTTC,CASSLPGTAQDYTF
few,TRBJ2-6,NA,TRBV10-3,TGTGCCAGCCGGACGGACTCTGGGGCCAACGTCCTGACTTTC,CASRTDSGANVLTF
NA,TRBJ1-5,NA,TRBV30,TGTGCCTGGTCCGGGACTTTAAATCAGCCCCAGCATTTT,CAWSGTLNQPQHF
NA,TRBJ2-3,NA,TRBV19,TGTGCCAGTACCCCGTCCCAGGGGTGGACAGATACGCAGTATTTT,CASTPSQGWTDTQYF
NA,TRBJ1-1,TRBD1,TRBV7-9,TGTGCCAGCAGCCCCAGGGGGCTTTTCACTGAAGCTTTCTTT,CASSPRGLFTEAFF
NA,TRBJ2-3,TRBD2,TRBV7-8,TGTGCCAGCAGCACCACCGGGACTATCACAGATACGCAGTATTTT,CASSTTGTITDTQYF
NA,TRBJ2-1,TRBD1,TRBV30,TGTGCCTGGAGTCCCACAGGGGGGCATGAGCAGTTCTTC,CAWSPTGGHEQFF
NA,TRBJ2-5,TRBD1,TRBV5-4,TGTGCCAGCAGCTCCTGGGACAGGAACCAAGAGACCCAGTACTTC,CASSSWDRNQETQYF
NA,TRBJ2-7,NA,TRBV2,TGTGCCAGCAGGGGGATGGGAGGCACCTACGAGCAGTACTTC,CASRGMGGTYEQYF
NA,TRBJ2-1,TRBD2,TRBV29-1,TGCAGCGTGGATACTAGCGGGCTCTACAATGAGCAGTTCTTC,CSVDTSGLYNEQFF
NA,TRBJ2-7,TRBD1,TRBV12-5,TGTGCTAGTGGTCCCCGGGACAGTCCCTACGAGCAGTACTTC,CASGPRDSPYEQYF
NA,TRBJ2-7,TRBD1,TRBV9,TGTGCCAGCAGCTACCGGGACAGTAACTATTACTACGAGCAGTACTTC,CASSYRDSNYYYEQYF
few,TRBJ1-1,TRBD1,TRBV30,TGTGCCTGGAGAGGTAAAGCCGGACAGGGAGCGGGTTTCTTT,CAWRGKAGQGAGFF
NA,TRBJ2-5,NA,TRBV2,TGTGCCAGCAGTGAATCCCGTAACAGTTTGACCCAGTACTTC,CASSESRNSLTQYF
NA,TRBJ1-1,NA,TRBV7-8,TGTGCCAGCAGCTTAGTGGGCAGCGGTTCAATTGAAGCTTTCTTT,CASSLVGSGSIEAFF
NA,TRBJ1-6,NA,TRBV5-4,TGTGCCAGCAACTCACTACAGGGCTCACCCCTCCACTTT,CASNSLQGSPLHF
NA,TRBJ1-6,NA,TRBV21-1,TGTGCCAGCAGCAAAGCGCACAGGAACAGGGGCGCCTATAATTCACCCCTCCACTTT,CASSKAHRNRGAYNSPLHF
NA,TRBJ2-7,TRBD2,TRBV28,TGTGCCAGCGGGGGGGGTACCTACGAGCAGTACTTC,CASGGGTYEQYF
NA,TRBJ1-3,NA,TRBV9,TGTGCCAGCAGCGTAACCGCGGGACGGCAGCTTGGAAACACCATATATTTT,CASSVTAGRQLGNTIYF
NA,TRBJ1-1,NA,TRBV2,TGTGCCAGCAGTGAGCAGGGACCCTCCGAAGCTTTCTTT,CASSEQGPSEAFF
once,TRBJ2-3,TRBD2,TRBV19,TGTGCCAGTAGTATAACGACTAGCGGAAGCACAGATACGCAGTATTTT,CASSITTSGSTDTQYF
NA,TRBJ2-3,TRBD1,TRBV2,TGTGCCAGCAGTTATCGGACAGGGTTGGATACGCAGTATTTT,CASSYRTGLDTQYF